This T cell receptor beta chain was retrieved from a study of tumor and adjacent non-tumor tissue in lung cancer. On this clonotype itself: Antigen unknown. Germline and junction disagree at one end, which may indicate a read error.

RNA was extracted from bulk tissue without any cell sorting. The germline V gene has CDR1 SGHNT and CDR2 YYREEE (reference sequence). The CDR3 contains 13 residues. Points from the study as a whole: Normal lung showed higher cumulative top 100 clone frequency than tumor.

TCRbeta libraries were built with three rounds of nested PCR, modified from ARM-PCR. Using its own MiXCR run on the multiplex PCR reads, TCRdb lists one record per CDR3 protein. The sample holds about 110,000 distinct CDR3 sequences; roughly 77% are singletons and the top ten take 30% to 45%. Input material: lung tumor tissue. The receptor was isolated from a woman aged 55-69 years with non-small cell lung cancer. The chain is built from TRBV5-4 and TRBJ2-5; D might be TRBD1 (6 bases). CDR3 coding DNA: TGTGGCAGCAGCTTAACAGGGCAGCCGGCCCAGTACTTC. It specifies CGSSLTGQPAQYF.